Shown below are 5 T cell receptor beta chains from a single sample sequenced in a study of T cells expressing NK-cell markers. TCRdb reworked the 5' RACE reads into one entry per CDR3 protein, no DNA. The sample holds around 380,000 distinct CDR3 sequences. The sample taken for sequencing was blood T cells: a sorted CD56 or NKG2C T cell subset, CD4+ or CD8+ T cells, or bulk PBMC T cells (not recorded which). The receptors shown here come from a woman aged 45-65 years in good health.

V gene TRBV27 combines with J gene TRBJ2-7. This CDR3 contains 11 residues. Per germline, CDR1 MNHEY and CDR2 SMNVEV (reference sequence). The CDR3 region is CASTYGYEQYF.

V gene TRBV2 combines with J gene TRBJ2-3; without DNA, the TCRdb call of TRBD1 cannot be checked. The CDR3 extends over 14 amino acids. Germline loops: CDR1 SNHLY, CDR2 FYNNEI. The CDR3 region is CASGRTGPTDTQYF.

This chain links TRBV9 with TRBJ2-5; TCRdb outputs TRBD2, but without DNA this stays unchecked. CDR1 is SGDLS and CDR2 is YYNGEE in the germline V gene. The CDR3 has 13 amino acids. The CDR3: CASSVGGTRAQYF.

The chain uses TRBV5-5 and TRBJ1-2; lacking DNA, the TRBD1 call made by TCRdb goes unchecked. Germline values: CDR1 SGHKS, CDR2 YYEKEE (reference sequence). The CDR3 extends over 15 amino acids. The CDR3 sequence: CASSSPLVDRYGYTF.

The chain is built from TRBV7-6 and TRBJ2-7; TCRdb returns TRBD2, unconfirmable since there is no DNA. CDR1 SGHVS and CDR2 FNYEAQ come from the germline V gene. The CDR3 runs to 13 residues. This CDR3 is CASSLGGVDEQYF.